The rows below give T cell receptor beta chains drawn from one sample of a study of identical twins. TCRdb analysed the 5' RACE reads with MiXCR anew, one entry per CDR3 protein. Of 500,000 to 650,000 distinct CDR3 sequences in the sample, roughly 6.6% were seen once. This sample was also put to use in a study of yellow fever vaccine responses in identical twins.

Sequenced: PBMCs. These receptors were taken from a woman between 18 and 29 years old in good health. Each CDR3 is given with its conserved first and last residue. Fields, in order: V gene, J gene, clone size, D gene, CDR3 protein. The D gene is left open where the match is weak. Not every row has a clone size; where given, it reads once, few, many or a size class.

TRBV7-9	TRBJ1-5	many	.	CASSSGPYQPQHF
TRBV5-1	TRBJ2-1	few	TRBD2	CASSLIAGADSEQFF
TRBV7-3	TRBJ1-1	few	TRBD1	CASSPGTGGRRGNTEAFF
TRBV27	TRBJ1-6	many	.	CASSFEGNSPLHF
TRBV20-1	TRBJ2-3	many	TRBD2	CSAPLGAGGGTQYF
TRBV20-1	TRBJ1-1	many	.	CSARDSRVSDTEAFF
TRBV27	TRBJ2-3	many	.	CASSFSSGPQDTQYF
TRBV4-1	TRBJ2-7	.	.	CASSQLGGEQYF
TRBV5-1	TRBJ2-1	few	.	CASTGTNNPNEQFF
TRBV24-1	TRBJ2-5	few	TRBD2	CATSDNLGTSGSETQYF
TRBV12-3/TRBV12-4	TRBJ2-2	.	.	CASSLVQGWSGELFF
TRBV5-5	TRBJ2-2	few	.	CASSSFGRTPNTGELFF
TRBV12-3/TRBV12-4	TRBJ2-5	few	TRBD1	CASSPTGGAGRTQYF
TRBV12-3/TRBV12-4	TRBJ2-2	many	.	CATTRRDPGELFF
TRBV5-1	TRBJ2-3	.	.	CASSLEVGETDTQYF
TRBV7-8	TRBJ2-3	many	.	CASSISAIGSTDTQYF
TRBV3-1	TRBJ2-1	.	.	CASSLAVLSYNEQFF
TRBV29-1	TRBJ2-3	many	TRBD1	CSVGQGNTDTQYF
TRBV28	TRBJ2-3	.	TRBD2	CASSLGTSGLTIWGTDTQYF
TRBV9	TRBJ2-5	few	.	CASSVGWALETQYF
TRBV5-1	TRBJ1-2	few	TRBD1	CASKDRGRLDYGYTF
TRBV5-1	TRBJ1-3	.	.	CASSSQGPGNTIYF
TRBV11-2	TRBJ2-1	many	.	CASSPQQTQFF
TRBV10-3	TRBJ2-2	.	TRBD1	CATQAGTGGPGELFF
TRBV10-3	TRBJ2-1	few	TRBD2	CAISGTSEVPYNEQFF
TRBV7-9	TRBJ2-2	.	TRBD2	CASRPKFTGGPGGELFF
TRBV5-6	TRBJ2-7	.	.	CASSFGGGQYF
TRBV4-1	TRBJ2-5	few	.	CASSQQPLGVETQYF
TRBV29-1	TRBJ1-1	many	.	CSVDDQGNTEAFF
TRBV14	TRBJ2-7	.	.	CASSPLGSSSYEQYF
TRBV6-6	TRBJ2-1	many	.	CASNKNTVNEQFF
TRBV5-6	TRBJ2-2	few	.	CASSLDRGLHRNTGELFF
TRBV20-1	TRBJ1-5	few	.	CSGHMGGENQPQHF
TRBV10-2	TRBJ2-7	few	.	CASSERWTPRVEQYF
TRBV7-2	TRBJ2-4	many	TRBD2	CASSLNALAGLNIQYF
TRBV20-1	TRBJ2-4	few	.	CSAHQGENIQYF
TRBV5-5	TRBJ1-1	few	.	CASSLDYGRMNTEAFF
TRBV7-9	TRBJ2-5	many	TRBD1	CASNPTGGETQYF
TRBV24-1	TRBJ1-1	many	.	CATSDDQYTEAFF
TRBV4-1	TRBJ1-4	many	.	CASSREDLSNEKLFF
TRBV12-3/TRBV12-4	TRBJ1-2	many	.	CASGPVGGYTF
TRBV6-1	TRBJ1-4	many	TRBD1	CASGDRAIEKLFF
TRBV6-2/TRBV6-3	TRBJ1-5	few	.	CASRRTEINQPQHF
TRBV12-3/TRBV12-4	TRBJ2-2	.	.	CASNVGASNTGELFF
TRBV10-2	TRBJ2-1	many	.	CASSDSWLVGPVSYNEQFF
TRBV28	TRBJ2-7	.	.	CASSSPAKIRVWVSYEQYF
TRBV5-1	TRBJ2-2	.	.	CASSLDPGPNTGELFF
TRBV29-1	TRBJ2-1	.	.	CSAPGADREQFF
TRBV3-1	TRBJ1-1	.	TRBD1	CASSQDKGALATEAFF
TRBV27	TRBJ1-5	many	TRBD1	CASNPFGTGGRNQPQHF
TRBV3-1	TRBJ2-2	few	.	CASSQPRTTNTGELFF
TRBV10-3	TRBJ2-4	many	TRBD2	CAISETQGLAQNIQYF
TRBV14	TRBJ2-1	.	.	CASRATGTSYNEQFF
TRBV27	TRBJ2-6	.	.	CASSIDRGGGPGANVLTF
TRBV27	TRBJ2-1	few	.	CASSTLGGDDNEQFF
TRBV20-1	TRBJ2-1	few	TRBD1	CSADRTGEENNEQFF
TRBV5-4	TRBJ2-7	few	.	CASSLYQTPYEQYF